The rows below give T cell receptor beta chains drawn from one sample of a study of shared clonotypes between healthy human individuals. The assay was immunoSEQ multiplex PCR, and TCRdb's table has in-frame clones only and misses some. The sample shows about 980,000 clones, over 75% of them seen only once. Sequenced sample: memory CD4+ T cells sorted from blood. Receptor source: a man between 18 and 35 years old in good health. The CDR3 runs from the conserved cysteine through the conserved F or W. The D gene is left open where the match is weak. Expanded clones get a size class; other rows say once, few or many, or leave the size out.

j_gene | v_gene | abundance | d_gene | CDR3nt | CDR3aa
TRBJ2-1 | TRBV5-5 | . | . | TGTGCCAGCAGCGAGCTTGGTACAGTCGCCTTGCAGTTCTTC | CASSELGTVALQFF
TRBJ2-5 | TRBV5-1 | . | . | TGCGCCAGCAGAGCCGGACAGCTAGAGACCCAGTACTTC | CASRAGQLETQYF
TRBJ1-2 | TRBV5-1 | . | . | TGCGCCAGCAGCTTGGAAGGTCGGGATGGCTACACCTTC | CASSLEGRDGYTF
TRBJ2-7 | TRBV7-2 | . | TRBD1 | TGTGCCAGCAGCTACGCCGGGACAGCCCTTGCCGAGCAGTACTTC | CASSYAGTALAEQYF
TRBJ1-2 | TRBV6-1 | . | TRBD1 | TGTGCCAGCAGCGGACAGGGGGCTGGCTATGGCTACACCTTC | CASSGQGAGYGYTF
TRBJ2-2 | TRBV13 | . | TRBD1 | TGTGCCAGCAGCTTAGCGGGGACAGGGGCCACCGGGGAGCTGTTTTTT | CASSLAGTGATGELFF
TRBJ1-5 | TRBV30 | . | . | TGTGCCTGGAGTGCGACTCGGGATCAGCCCCAGCATTTT | CAWSATRDQPQHF
TRBJ1-2 | TRBV29-1 | . | . | TGCAGCGTGATCCGGGCACTCGTAGATGGCTACACCTTC | CSVIRALVDGYTF
TRBJ1-3 | TRBV7-8 | many | . | TGTGCCAGCAGCCCTAGGGTCTTGAACGGAAACACCATATATTTT | CASSPRVLNGNTIYF
TRBJ1-1 | TRBV10-3 | . | . | TGTGCCATCAGTGAGCAGGGGCCCACTGAAGCTTTCTTT | CAISEQGPTEAFF
TRBJ2-1 | TRBV6-6 | . | . | TGTGCCAGCAGTTCTGACGGGACCTCCGCCGATGAGCAGTTCTTC | CASSSDGTSADEQFF
TRBJ2-7 | TRBV9 | . | . | TGTGCCAGCAGCCCAGGGGGGGATCAGCAGTACTTC | CASSPGGDQQYF
TRBJ1-1 | TRBV5-1 | . | . | TGCGCCAGCAGCTTTGCCGGGGCGAACACTGAAGCTTTCTTT | CASSFAGANTEAFF
TRBJ2-7 | TRBV4-2 | . | . | TGTGCCAGCAGCCAGGAATTTCCGAGGGGGGGCAGCTCCTACGAGCAGTACTTC | CASSQEFPRGGSSYEQYF
TRBJ2-7 | TRBV18 | once | . | TGTGCCAGCTCCCAGGCTGAGGGGGACTACGAGCAGTACTTC | CASSQAEGDYEQYF
TRBJ2-2 | TRBV14 | . | TRBD2 | TGTGCCAGCAGCCAAGAACTAGCGGGAGGGACCGGGGAGCTGTTTTTT | CASSQELAGGTGELFF
TRBJ1-5 | TRBV28 | . | . | TGTGCCAGCAGTTTACAGGGACCCAATCAGCCCCAGCATTTT | CASSLQGPNQPQHF
TRBJ2-5 | TRBV11-2 | . | TRBD2 | TGTGCCAGCAGCTTAGTAGGATCTAGCGGGGAGACCCAGTACTTC | CASSLVGSSGETQYF
TRBJ2-6 | TRBV5-8 | . | . | TGTGCCAGCAGCTCTGGTTGGGGGCCTGGGGCCAACGTCCTGACTTTC | CASSSGWGPGANVLTF
TRBJ2-3 | TRBV7-2 | once | . | TGTGCCAGCAGCCGGAACCCAGATACGCAGTATTTT | CASSRNPDTQYF
TRBJ2-5 | TRBV27 | . | TRBD2 | TGTGCCAGCAGTTTCACAGCGGGGCCCGAAGAGACCCAGTACTTC | CASSFTAGPEETQYF
TRBJ1-2 | TRBV6-1 | . | TRBD1 | TGTGCCAGCAGTGCCGGGACAGGCTATGGCTACACCTTC | CASSAGTGYGYTF
TRBJ1-6 | TRBV27 | . | . | TGTGCCAGCAGTGCGACAGTAGCTCCAAATTCACCCCTCCACTTT | CASSATVAPNSPLHF
TRBJ2-7 | TRBV10-3 | . | TRBD2 | TGTGCCATCAGTTCCGGGACTAGCGGGAGCGAGCAGTACTTC | CAISSGTSGSEQYF
TRBJ1-5 | TRBV19 | . | . | TGTGCCAGTAGTATGGGAGCCAGAGGACCATTTCAGCCCCAGCATTTT | CASSMGARGPFQPQHF
TRBJ1-6 | TRBV6-1 | . | . | TGTGCCAGCAGTGAAGTAGGGAAGGAGTCACCCCTCCACTTT | CASSEVGKESPLHF
TRBJ2-5 | TRBV9 | . | . | TGTGCCAGCAGCGTAGGCAGGGGAGAGACCCAGTACTTC | CASSVGRGETQYF
TRBJ2-3 | TRBV7-2 | . | TRBD1 | TGTGCCAGCAGCGCCAGGGGGTCCGGCACAGATACGCAGTATTTT | CASSARGSGTDTQYF
TRBJ2-7 | TRBV6-5 | . | TRBD2 | TGTGCCAGCAGCCGGACTAGCGGGAGATACGAGCAGTACTTC | CASSRTSGRYEQYF
TRBJ1-5 | TRBV5-8 | . | . | TGTGCCAGCAGCTACCCATCCATGGGGTATAGCAATCAGCCCCAGCATTTT | CASSYPSMGYSNQPQHF
TRBJ2-3 | TRBV7-6 | . | . | TGTGCCAGCAGCTCTCCGGGCTCCAGCACAGATACGCAGTATTTT | CASSSPGSSTDTQYF
TRBJ2-2 | TRBV7-9 | . | . | TGTGCCAGCAGGAGACCAGGGGATCACACCGGGGAGCTGTTTTTT | CASRRPGDHTGELFF
TRBJ2-4 | TRBV7-2 | many | TRBD2 | TGTGCCAGCAGCTTAGAGACGGGGGGAGACATTCAGTACTTC | CASSLETGGDIQYF
TRBJ2-5 | TRBV7-3 | few | . | TGTGCCAGCAGCTCCACTTTAAGAGAGACCCAGTACTTC | CASSSTLRETQYF
TRBJ1-2 | TRBV5-1 | few | . | TGCGCCAGCAGCTTCGGGGACAACTATGGCTACACCTTC | CASSFGDNYGYTF
TRBJ1-6 | TRBV28 | . | TRBD1 | TGTGCCAGCAGTTTTGTGTGGGACAGAGATAATTCACCCCTCCACTTT | CASSFVWDRDNSPLHF
TRBJ1-5 | TRBV12-1 | . | . | TGTGCCAGCAGCCCAGGACAGGGGGCTGCGAGCAATCAGCCCCAGCATTTT | CASSPGQGAASNQPQHF
TRBJ1-3 | TRBV5-1 | few | . | TGCGCCAGCAGCTTGGAACAGCTCTCTGGAAACACCATATATTTT | CASSLEQLSGNTIYF
TRBJ2-5 | TRBV2 | . | TRBD1 | TGTGCCAGCAGTGAAGGGGACAGGGCGGCAGAGACCCAGTACTTC | CASSEGDRAAETQYF
TRBJ2-5 | TRBV5-1 | few | TRBD1 | TGCGCCAGCAGCACCAGGGGACAGCAAGAGACCCAGTACTTC | CASSTRGQQETQYF
TRBJ1-5 | TRBV9 | few | . | TGTGCCAGCAGCGTAGGGGACATCGGTCAGCCCCAGCATTTT | CASSVGDIGQPQHF
TRBJ1-2 | TRBV10-3 | . | . | TGTGCCATCAGTGAACAGGGCCCTTATGGCTACACCTTC | CAISEQGPYGYTF
TRBJ1-2 | TRBV28 | . | . | TGTGCCAGCAGCCCCGCCGGACAGTCTGGCTACACCTTC | CASSPAGQSGYTF
TRBJ1-3 | TRBV28 | . | . | TGTGTCGTCAGAGGCTCTGGAAACACCATATATTTT | CVVRGSGNTIYF
TRBJ1-5 | TRBV30 | . | TRBD1 | TGTGCCTGGAAACAGGGGGCGAGCAATCAGCCCCAGCATTTT | CAWKQGASNQPQHF
TRBJ2-3 | TRBV6-5 | . | TRBD2 | TGTGCCAGCAGTTACGGCGGGAGATTCCCAGATACGCAGTATTTT | CASSYGGRFPDTQYF
TRBJ2-7 | TRBV29-1 | . | TRBD2 | TGCAGCGTGAAACTAGCGGGAGGGCTCTACGAGCAGTACTTC | CSVKLAGGLYEQYF
TRBJ1-2 | TRBV28 | . | . | TGTGCCAGCAGTTCGGTCTGGAGCTATGGCTACACCTTC | CASSSVWSYGYTF
TRBJ2-4 | TRBV5-5 | few | TRBD2 | TGTGCCAGCAGCAAGGATGGGGCTAGCGGGCAAAACATTCAGTACTTC | CASSKDGASGQNIQYF
TRBJ2-2 | TRBV30 | . | . | TGTGCCTGGACCCCCTCCGGGATTAACACCGGGGAGCTGTTTTTT | CAWTPSGINTGELFF
TRBJ2-7 | TRBV5-8 | . | TRBD2 | TGTGCCAGCAGCCGTGGACTAGCGGGAGGGCCGGACGAGCAGTACTTC | CASSRGLAGGPDEQYF
TRBJ2-7 | TRBV19 | . | TRBD1 | TGTGCCAGTAGTTTGGGACAGGGGGTTAACGAGCAGTACTTC | CASSLGQGVNEQYF
TRBJ1-2 | TRBV9 | . | . | TGTGCCAGCAGCGTAGCAACAGTCCAAAATGGCTACACCTTC | CASSVATVQNGYTF